One sample yielded the 9 T cell receptor beta chains listed below, sequenced in a study of identical twins. TCRdb re-derived calls from the 5' RACE reads in MiXCR, one entry per CDR3 protein. The top ten hold 1.5% to 2% of the sample, which has around 650,000 distinct CDR3 sequences, under 8.5% seen once. This sample was shared with a second study, whose subject was yellow fever vaccine responses in identical twins.

Sequenced: PBMCs. These receptors came from a young woman in good health.

This clonotype was counted at least ten times. This chain links TRBV20-1 with TRBJ1-6, with TRBD1 matching 7 bases. Unmatched junction bases numbered 4, after V lost 1 base and J lost 4 bases. Germline V lookup: CDR1 DFQATT, CDR2 SNEGSKA (reference sequence). CDR3 length equals 15 residues. CDR3 region: CSARGVGQYNSPLHF. The CDR3 nucleotides are TGCAGTGCTAGAGGGGTGGGACAGTATAATTCACCCCTCCACTTT.

This clonotype was seen repeatedly, ten times or more. This CDR3 reads CASSPPTGRDQPQHF. The CDR3 DNA follows: TGTGCCAGCAGCCCCCCGACAGGGCGAGATCAGCCCCAGCATTTT. The V gene is TRBV28, the J gene TRBJ1-5; 7 positions match TRBD1. CDR3 length: 15 amino acids. V shed 6 bases, J shed 5 bases, and the junction held 10 bases outside the gene matches. Germline CDR1 and CDR2: MDHEN and SYDVKM.

The gene calls are TRBV20-1 and TRBJ2-7; a weak D match, TRBD2 (6 bases). Trimming left V 0 bases short and J 2 bases short, with 14 bases between. This CDR3 spans 15 amino acids. Germline V gives CDR1 DFQATT, CDR2 SNEGSKA (reference sequence). CDR3 nucleotide sequence: TGCAGTGCTAGAGACGCCGGGACTGTGACCTACGAGCAGTACTTC. Translated, it gives CSARDAGTVTYEQYF.

J is TRBJ2-1 and V is TRBV6-5, with no clear D. The CDR3 consists of 11 residues. In germline, CDR1 is MNHEY, CDR2 SVGAGI. With 7 bases removed from V and 4 bases from J, the gap between germline ends came to 5 bases. The CDR3 nucleotides are TGTGCCAGCAAACTTTACAATGAGCAGTTCTTC. This translates into CASKLYNEQFF.

This clonotype was counted many times. The chain combines TRBV6-1 with TRBJ2-1; 16 bases line up with TRBD2. Trimming cost V 9 bases and J 8 bases; bases outside gene matches: 7. The CDR3 runs to 15 residues. Germline CDR1 MNHNS, CDR2 SASEGT. The CDR3 region has the DNA TGTGCCAGTTACTCGGGACTAGCGGGAGGGGATGAGCAGTTCTTC. Translation gives CASYSGLAGGDEQFF.

This clonotype was seen at least ten times. This chain uses TRBV7-9 with TRBJ1-1, with 8 bases lining up with TRBD1. Germline V gives CDR1 SEHNR, CDR2 FQNEAQ (reference sequence). V gave up 5 bases and J gave up 0 bases; unmatched junction bases: 5. The CDR3 length is 15 residues. The CDR3 DNA reads TGTGCCAGCAGCCCACCGGGACAGGTGAACACTGAAGCTTTCTTT. It specifies CASSPPGQVNTEAFF.

V and J are TRBV5-1 and TRBJ2-2; D is uncertain. V was trimmed by 2 bases and J by 2 bases, leaving 10 bases between them. Germline lookup yields CDR1 SGHRS and CDR2 YFSETQ. This CDR3 is 15 amino acids long. The CDR3 sequence: CASSFDSPNTGELFF. The CDR3 DNA follows: TGCGCCAGCAGCTTCGACTCCCCCAACACCGGGGAGCTGTTTTTT.

This clonotype appeared many times. The rearrangement uses TRBV7-2 and TRBJ2-1; 8 bases match TRBD1. The CDR3 is 15 residues long. After removal of 6 bases from V and 8 bases from J, the junction contained 12 bases not matched to a gene. Germline CDR1 reads SGHTA; CDR2 reads FQGNSA. The CDR3 spells CASSHGTGGSDEQFF. The CDR3 DNA follows: TGTGCCAGCAGTCACGGGACAGGTGGGAGCGATGAGCAGTTCTTC.

This clonotype was picked up a small number of times. The chain couples TRBV4-2 to TRBJ2-2; D may correspond to TRBD1 or TRBD2 (7 bases each). This CDR3 spans 15 amino acids. Germline values: CDR1 LGHNA, CDR2 YNFKEQ. Trimming took 4 bases from V and 7 from J, leaving 16 bases between them. The CDR3 DNA reads as TGTGCCAGCAGCCCTTCAGGGGGGGAGGTCGGGGAGCTGTTTTTT. Protein sequence: CASSPSGGEVGELFF.